The next 31 T cell receptor beta chains were all read from a single sample in a study of shared clonotypes between healthy human individuals. Naivety among CD8 cells was defined by CD45RO negativity and positive CCR7 selection, thereby excluding terminally differentiated effector memory CD45RA+ cells. Generated by immunoSEQ multiplex PCR, the TCRdb table keeps only in-frame clones and is missing some. The sample yields some 2.1 million clones, around 96% seen once. Source material: naive CD8+ T cells sorted from blood. These receptors were taken from a man younger than 30 in good health.

Concerning this clone itself: The sample holds other DNA sequences that translate to the same CDR3. The chain carries TRBV9 and TRBJ1-4; TRBD1 matches 10 bases. The CDR3 length is 14 residues. Per germline, CDR1 SGDLS and CDR2 YYNGEE. J gave up 8 bases and V 3 bases, and 4 bases lay outside the gene matches. The CDR3 region is CASSGGTGDEKLFF. The CDR3 nucleotides read TGTGCCAGCAGCGGGGGGACAGGGGACGAAAAACTGTTTTTT.

The chain combines TRBV4-1 with TRBJ1-1; no reliable D call. Germline values: CDR1 MGHRA, CDR2 YSYEKL. The CDR3 has 15 amino acids. V was shortened by 1 base and J by 1 base, with 10 bases between the two germline ends. The DNA for the CDR3 is TGCGCCAGCAGCCAAGTCCCTGGTGGGAACACTGAAGCTTTCTTT. It encodes CASSQVPGGNTEAFF.

This clone was observed once. The chain employs TRBV28 and TRBJ1-3; D unresolved. The CDR3 is 14 residues long. V was shortened by 3 bases and J by 2 bases, with 8 bases between the two germline ends. Germline values: CDR1 MDHEN, CDR2 SYDVKM. The CDR3 DNA reads as TGTGCCAGCAGTTTTTTTGGGCCTGGAAACACCATATATTTT. Translating gives CASSFFGPGNTIYF.

The chain combines TRBV4-1 with TRBJ1-3; D ambiguous. The ends were cut back, 2 bases at V and 5 bases at J, with 16 bases in the middle. Germline V gene lookup returns CDR1 MGHRA and CDR2 YSYEKL. The CDR3 spans 16 residues. The CDR3, as DNA: TGCGCCAGCAGCCAAAACCTCGGGGTCCTAAGAAACACCATATATTTT. This codes for CASSQNLGVLRNTIYF.

The chain employs TRBV6-5 and TRBJ2-1; D not resolved. CDR1 is MNHEY and CDR2 is SVGAGI in the germline V gene. This CDR3 is built from 14 residues. Trimming left V 0 bases short and J 6 bases short, with 9 bases between. This CDR3 is CASSYSGSFNEQFF. The CDR3 bases are TGTGCCAGCAGTTACTCGGGATCTTTCAATGAGCAGTTCTTC.

The chain joins TRBV7-8 to TRBJ2-3, with 10 nucleotides matching TRBD2. The CDR3 length is 17 residues. V lost 3 bases to trimming and J lost 3 bases; unmatched junction nucleotides: 9. The V gene's germline CDR1 is SGHVS and CDR2 FQNEAQ. The CDR3 DNA reads TGTGCCAGCAGCTTGGTGGGCCTAGCGGGAGCTACAGATACGCAGTATTTT. Translating it yields CASSLVGLAGATDTQYF.

The genes are TRBV9 and TRBJ2-5, with D unresolved. The germline gives CDR1 SGDLS, CDR2 YYNGEE. Trimming took off 6 bases at V and 5 bases at J, with 14 bases between the two ends. The length of the CDR3 is 13 residues. The CDR3 reads CASNNDPWETQYF. In DNA, the CDR3 is TGTGCCAGCAACAATGACCCGTGGGAGACCCAGTACTTC.

The J gene is TRBJ2-7, the V gene TRBV9; maybe TRBD1 (5 bases). The germline V and J ends were trimmed by 0 bases and 7 bases, with 14 bases remaining between them. The length of the CDR3 is 14 residues. Germline V gives CDR1 SGDLS, CDR2 YYNGEE. In DNA form, the CDR3 reads TGTGCCAGCAGCGTAGCTCCCGCAGGGTATGAGCAGTACTTC. Translated, it gives CASSVAPAGYEQYF.

The chain joins TRBV5-6 to TRBJ1-1; a possible D gene is TRBD1 (5 bases). V lost 1 base and J lost 8, with 12 bases in between. CDR1 is SGHDT, CDR2 YYEEEE, per germline. The length of the CDR3 is 13 residues. CDR3 DNA: TGTGCCAGCAGCTTGATGGAGGGGATCGAAGCTTTCTTT. Amino acid sequence: CASSLMEGIEAFF.

Turning to this clone: The identical CDR3 is also encoded by other nucleotide sequences in the sample. The chain combines TRBV6-5 with TRBJ2-1; D possibly matches TRBD1 or TRBD2 (7 bases each). CDR1 and CDR2 from the germline V gene are MNHEY and SVGAGI. With 4 bases removed from V and 3 bases from J, the gap between germline ends came to 10 bases. The CDR3 has 14 residues. CDR3 DNA sequence: TGTGCCAGCAGTTCAGGGGGGGACTACAATGAGCAGTTCTTC. As protein: CASSSGGDYNEQFF.

The chain couples TRBV5-8 to TRBJ1-5; D gene uncertain. Germline V lookup: CDR1 SGHTS, CDR2 YDEGEE. Trimming took off 0 bases at V and 0 bases at J, with 7 bases between the two ends. The CDR3 consists of 15 residues. The CDR3 sequence is CASSLDSHSNQPQHF. The CDR3 DNA is TGTGCCAGCAGCTTGGACAGCCATAGCAATCAGCCCCAGCATTTT.

The V gene is TRBV4-3, the J gene TRBJ2-1; tentatively, D is TRBD2 (6 bases). Germline values: CDR1 LGHNA, CDR2 YSLEER. The CDR3 has 15 amino acids. V was clipped by 0 bases and J by 2 bases, with 8 bases between them. The CDR3, as DNA: TGCGCCAGCAGCCAAGACGGGGGTCCCTACAATGAGCAGTTCTTC. Translating it yields CASSQDGGPYNEQFF.

The J gene is TRBJ2-3, the V gene TRBV19; a possible D gene is TRBD2 (5 bases). V shed 7 bases and J shed 1 base, with 18 bases lying between them. The CDR3 has 16 amino acids. The germline CDR1 and CDR2 sequences are LNHDA and SQIVND (reference sequence). The CDR3 DNA is TGTGCCAGTACCCTCGGACTTTCCTTTCGCACAGATACGCAGTATTTT. Its protein product is CASTLGLSFRTDTQYF.

The V gene is TRBV27, the J gene TRBJ2-3; TRBD1 matches 8 bases. V shed 2 bases and J 4 bases; nucleotides not matched to a gene: 2. The CDR3 spans 14 residues. Germline CDR1 is MNHEY and CDR2 is SMNVEV (reference sequence). CDR3 nucleotide sequence: TGTGCCAGCAGTTTAGGGACAGGACCAGATACGCAGTATTTT. Translated, it gives CASSLGTGPDTQYF.

CDR3 sequence (DNA): TGTGCCATCAGTCCCGCCATGGACTCAGACCCAGCCCAAGAGACCCAGTACTTC. Amino acids: CAISPAMDSDPAQETQYF. The J gene is TRBJ2-5, the V gene TRBV10-3, with D maybe TRBD2 (5 bases). This CDR3 region has 18 residues. The germline gives CDR1 ENHRY, CDR2 SYGVKD. V gave up 5 bases and J gave up 1 base, with 23 bases separating them.

The DNA of the CDR3 is TGTGCCAGCAGTGTTGGAGAGAACTATGGCTACACCTTC. Translating gives CASSVGENYGYTF. The rearrangement uses TRBV25-1 and TRBJ1-2; D is unresolved. The V and J ends lost 4 bases and 2 bases respectively, with 8 bases between them. CDR3 size: 13 residues. CDR1 and CDR2 from the germline V gene are MGHDK and SYGVNS.

The rearrangement joins TRBV7-8 to TRBJ2-5, with 10 bases aligning to TRBD1. The CDR3 is made up of 16 amino acids. Germline CDR1 reads SGHVS; CDR2 reads FQNEAQ. Trimming cost V 5 bases and J 3 bases; bases outside gene matches: 9. The CDR3 DNA sequence: TGTGCCAGCAGCCATACCGGGGACAGGGGAAAAGAGACCCAGTACTTC. This sequence encodes CASSHTGDRGKETQYF.

Turning to this clone: Other nucleotide sequences from this sample produce the same CDR3. The J gene is TRBJ2-7, the V gene TRBV2, with D tentatively TRBD2 (5 bases). Trimming removed 0 bases at V and 0 bases at J, with 9 bases between. Germline loops: CDR1 SNHLY, CDR2 FYNNEI. This CDR3 is 15 amino acids long. CDR3 in amino acids: CASSEATGSSYEQYF. CDR3 nucleotide sequence: TGTGCCAGCAGTGAAGCGACGGGGAGCTCCTACGAGCAGTACTTC.

On this clone: Other DNA sequences from this sample encode an identical CDR3 as well. The CDR3 nucleotides are TGTGCCAGCAGTTACTCCTACGGCTCCTACGAGCAGTACTTC. Amino acid sequence: CASSYSYGSYEQYF. V gene TRBV6-5 combines with J gene TRBJ2-7; D unresolved. The CDR3 is 14 residues long. Trimming cost V 0 bases and J 0 bases, with 6 bases left between them. The germline V gene encodes CDR1 MNHEY and CDR2 SVGAGI.

This clone was detected once. The J gene is TRBJ1-1, the V gene TRBV5-6; TRBD1 agrees at 7 bases. V was pared by 4 bases and J by 0 bases, with 6 bases of the junction left unmatched. Germline CDR1 is SGHDT and CDR2 is YYEEEE. The CDR3 loop spans 15 amino acids. The CDR3 region has the DNA TGTGCCAGCAGCAGGGGACAGTTCTTGAACACTGAAGCTTTCTTT. Its translation is CASSRGQFLNTEAFF.

This chain links TRBV27 with TRBJ1-1; D gene uncertain. Trimming took off 5 bases at V and 1 base at J, with 11 bases between the two ends. Germline-derived CDR1 and CDR2 are MNHEY and SMNVEV (reference sequence). This CDR3 region has 14 residues. The CDR3 loop is CASSQRATNTEAFF. In DNA, the CDR3 is TGTGCCAGCAGTCAAAGGGCGACGAACACTGAAGCTTTCTTT.

V usage is TRBV9 and J usage is TRBJ2-5; D ambiguous. The V end lost 2 bases, the J end lost 6 bases, and 8 bases lay between the germline ends. This CDR3 region has 12 residues. The germline V gene encodes CDR1 SGDLS and CDR2 YYNGEE. This CDR3 is CASSVPTKTQYF. In DNA, the CDR3 is TGTGCCAGCAGCGTCCCTACTAAGACCCAGTACTTC.

The chain has TRBV18 and TRBJ2-7; D gene ambiguous. The CDR3 length is 14 residues. The V end lost 4 bases, the J end lost 5 bases, and 15 bases lay between the germline ends. The germline V gene has CDR1 KGHSH and CDR2 LQKENI. CDR3 in amino acids: CASSLPDQSNEQYF. CDR3 coding DNA: TGTGCCAGCTCACTCCCGGACCAATCGAACGAGCAGTACTTC.

The chain employs TRBV11-3 and TRBJ2-3, with 14 bases aligning to TRBD2. CDR1 and CDR2 (germline): SGHNT, YENEEA. The V and J ends lost 4 bases and 5 bases, in that order; junction bases with no gene match: 8. The length of the CDR3 is 17 residues. The CDR3 here is CASSWGLAGVRGDTQYF. CDR3 DNA sequence: TGTGCCAGCAGCTGGGGACTAGCGGGAGTACGGGGAGATACGCAGTATTTT.

The chain recombines TRBV30 with TRBJ1-5; 8 positions agree with TRBD1. The CDR3 length is 14 residues. J lost 7 bases, V lost 5 bases, and 10 bases had no gene match. Germline CDR1 and CDR2: GTSNPN and SVGIG (reference sequence). CDR3 sequence: CAWSFGQGYQPQHF. CDR3 coding DNA: TGTGCCTGGTCCTTCGGACAGGGTTACCAGCCCCAGCATTTT.

The chain combines TRBV7-6 with TRBJ1-2; 8 positions agree with TRBD1. CDR1 is SGHVS, CDR2 FNYEAQ, per germline. The ends lost 5 bases at V and 3 bases at J; junction bases unmatched: 5. The CDR3 has 14 residues. The CDR3 DNA reads TGTGCCAGCAGCCCTGAGACAGGGGACTATGGCTACACCTTC. Protein product: CASSPETGDYGYTF.

This clone was detected once. V usage is TRBV7-2 and J usage is TRBJ1-1; TRBD1 might be the D (5 bases). Germline V gene sequence: CDR1 SGHTA, CDR2 FQGNSA. The CDR3 totals 14 residues. Trimming removed 2 bases from V and 3 bases from J, with 10 bases in between. Here the CDR3 DNA reads TGTGCCAGCAGCTTATTTAGGGGCGACACTGAAGCTTTCTTT. Its translation is CASSLFRGDTEAFF.

The chain has TRBV9 and TRBJ2-5, with 9 bases identical to TRBD1. The CDR3 is made up of 14 amino acids. The germline CDR1 and CDR2 sequences are SGDLS and YYNGEE. Trimming removed 4 bases from V and 5 bases from J; junction bases left unmatched: 6. The CDR3 spells CASSSGQGWETQYF. Written as DNA, the CDR3 is TGTGCCAGCAGCTCCGGACAGGGGTGGGAGACCCAGTACTTC. The whole variable domain, remainder taken from reference TRBV9 and TRBJ2-5, is DSGVTQTPKHLITATGQRVTLRCSPRSGDLSVYWYQQSLDQGLQFLIQYYNGEERAKGNILERFSAQQFPDLHSELNLSSLELGDSALYFCASSSGQGWETQYFGPGTRLLVL.

The J gene is TRBJ1-1, the V gene TRBV6-6; 10 nucleotides align to TRBD1. The CDR3 totals 13 residues. Germline CDR1 MNHNY, CDR2 SVGAGI (reference sequence). The V gene end was trimmed by 10 bases and the J gene end by 11 bases; junction bases not matched to a gene: 13. The CDR3 loop is CATGTGVFQEAFF. In DNA, the CDR3 is TGTGCCACCGGGACAGGGGTTTTCCAGGAGGCTTTCTTT.

The chain carries TRBV28 and TRBJ1-1; the match to TRBD1 covers 7 bases. This CDR3 comprises 14 residues. After removal of 7 bases from V and 8 bases from J, the junction contained 13 bases not matched to a gene. Germline values: CDR1 MDHEN, CDR2 SYDVKM. The CDR3 region is CASTPRGGAGEAFF. The DNA of the CDR3 is TGTGCCAGCACCCCCAGGGGGGGGGCGGGAGAAGCTTTCTTT.

The chain joins TRBV12-5 to TRBJ2-3, with D possibly TRBD2 on 6 matching bases. CDR3 length: 15 amino acids. Trimming stripped 4 bases from V and 4 bases from J, with 15 bases between. Germline values: CDR1 LGHNT, CDR2 FRNRAP. CDR3 protein: CASGWGVTMADTQYF. CDR3 coding DNA: TGTGCTAGTGGTTGGGGGGTGACGATGGCAGATACGCAGTATTTT.